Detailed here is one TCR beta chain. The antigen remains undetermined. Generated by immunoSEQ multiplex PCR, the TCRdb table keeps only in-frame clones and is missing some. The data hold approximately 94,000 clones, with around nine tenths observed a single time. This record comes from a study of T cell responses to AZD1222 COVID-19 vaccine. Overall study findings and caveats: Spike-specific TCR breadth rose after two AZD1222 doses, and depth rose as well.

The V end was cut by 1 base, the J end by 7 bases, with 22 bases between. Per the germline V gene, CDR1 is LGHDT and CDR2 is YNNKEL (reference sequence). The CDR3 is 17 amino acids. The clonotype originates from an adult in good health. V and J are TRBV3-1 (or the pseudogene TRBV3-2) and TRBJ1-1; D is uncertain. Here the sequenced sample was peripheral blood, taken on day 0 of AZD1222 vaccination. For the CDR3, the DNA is TGTGCCAGCAGCCAAGGAATTTCAACAGCCTTCACGGGTGAAGCTTTCTTT. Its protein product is CASSQGISTAFTGEAFF.